A selection of T cell receptor beta chains follows, all from one sample in a study of T cell repertoires in cytomegalovirus infection. A single record per CDR3 protein comes from TCRdb applying MiXCR to the reads. The data show hundreds of thousands of distinct CDR3 sequences, around a third seen once. Their specific antigens are unknown. This sample comprised cultured CD8+ T cells from PBMCs, obtained from culture after CMV antigen stimulation. The receptors originated from a human donor in good health (CMV status not recorded). Some clones in this sample may be carry-over from other donors' samples. Each CDR3 is given with its conserved first and last residue. D genes are given only for firm matches.

d_call: .
j_call: TRBJ1-1
v_call: TRBV6-2/TRBV6-3
cdr3_aa: CASSYELSKGWTEAFF

d_call: .
j_call: TRBJ2-3
v_call: TRBV29-1
cdr3_aa: CSTDPGTLDTQYF

d_call: TRBD1
j_call: TRBJ1-5
v_call: TRBV27
cdr3_aa: CASAMRGRSNQPQHF

d_call: .
j_call: TRBJ1-1
v_call: TRBV7-6
cdr3_aa: CASSSLRGTKAFF

d_call: .
j_call: TRBJ2-6
v_call: TRBV25-1
cdr3_aa: CASSDQMGVISGANVLTF

d_call: TRBD1
j_call: TRBJ2-3
v_call: TRBV7-2
cdr3_aa: CASSPTGGGTDTQYF

d_call: TRBD1
j_call: TRBJ1-1
v_call: TRBV27
cdr3_aa: CASSAGTGSTEAFF

d_call: .
j_call: TRBJ1-5
v_call: TRBV6-6
cdr3_aa: CASSYLRDKSGHQPQHF

d_call: .
j_call: TRBJ2-3
v_call: TRBV27
cdr3_aa: CASSQSAGLLPTDTQYF

d_call: TRBD1
j_call: TRBJ2-3
v_call: TRBV7-8
cdr3_aa: CASSLAGGGSAAQYF